This T cell receptor beta chain appears in the sequencing data of a study of blood T cell repertoires in COVID-19. In the study overall: Researchers got acute and convalescent COVID-19 samples from the United States, Italy and Spain. PBMCs, B-cell-depleted T cells, or T cells provided the cDNA or gDNA that made up the material.

CDR1 MNHEY and CDR2 SVGAGI come from the germline V gene. The CDR3 has 14 amino acids. V was clipped by 6 bases and J by 8 bases, with 19 bases between them. Authors' processing steps: Quantification of nucleated cells was approximated via reference gene primer amplification. Using immunoSEQ multiplex PCR, the repertoire was profiled, and TCRdb retains in-frame clones only, with some absent. D and trimming were read from the DNA, whereas the V and J calls and clone size are those reported in that table. The sample carries about 98,000 clones, around 86% recorded once. The material sequenced was peripheral blood. The chain links TRBV6-5 to TRBJ1-2, with D unresolved. The receptor comes from a man aged 50 to 59 with active or convalescent COVID-19. CDR3 in DNA: TGTGCCAGCAGCCCCATGATTGGCGGAGCCGGCTACACCTTC. It encodes CASSPMIGGAGYTF.